The 10 T cell receptor beta chains given below trace back to one sample, sequenced in a study of cytomegalovirus exposure and HLA in healthy donors. The PCR contained 60 Vbeta and 13 Jbeta primers. Assay used: immunoSEQ multiplex PCR; TCRdb lists only in-frame clones, some missing. Of under 150,000 clones in the sample, 65% to 85% were seen once. What was sequenced was PBMCs. Receptor source: a boy between 10 and 17 years old in good health and CMV-seronegative.

This chain links TRBV6-6 with TRBJ1-1; weak D call: TRBD1 (5 bases). The CDR3 is 11 residues long. Germline CDR1 and CDR2: MNHNY and SVGAGI (reference sequence). V was cut by 6 bases and J by 8 bases, with 10 bases left in between. CDR3 protein: CASRDGGEAFF. CDR3 DNA: TGTGCCAGCAGAGACGGGGGGGAAGCTTTCTTT.

The CDR3 sequence is CASSYQGVGTEAFF. The CDR3 bases are TGTGCCAGCAGTTACCAAGGGGTGGGGACTGAAGCTTTCTTT. The V and J genes are TRBV6-5 and TRBJ1-1; D may be TRBD1 (5 bases). V was clipped by 2 bases and J by 5 bases, with 12 bases between them. The CDR3 sequence is 14 residues long. Looked up from germline, CDR1 is MNHEY and CDR2 is SVGAGI.

In its sample, this clone was seen once. Other DNA sequences in the sample encode the same CDR3. This chain connects TRBV27 to TRBJ1-2; no clear D gene. V lost 4 bases to trimming and J lost 2 bases, with 14 bases between them. Germline V CDR1 and CDR2: MNHEY, SMNVEV (reference sequence). The CDR3 is 15 amino acids. CDR3 in amino acids: CASSSRGLGNYGYTF. Here the CDR3 DNA reads TGTGCCAGCAGTTCCCGGGGTTTAGGGAACTATGGCTACACCTTC.

This chain connects TRBV11-2 to TRBJ2-7, with 7 bases aligning to TRBD2. The ends lost 1 base at V and 7 bases at J; junction bases unmatched: 10. CDR3 length: 15 residues. Germline V CDR1 and CDR2: SGHAT, FQNNGV. The CDR3 sequence: CASSLGASGRGEQYF. DNA for the CDR3: TGTGCCAGCAGCTTAGGGGCTAGCGGTCGAGGGGAGCAGTACTTC.

The V and J genes are TRBV5-1 and TRBJ2-7, with 9 bases matching TRBD2. V lost 4 bases to trimming and J lost 7 bases; unmatched junction nucleotides: 12. Per the germline V gene, CDR1 is SGHRS and CDR2 is YFSETQ. The CDR3 sequence is 15 residues long. CDR3 nucleotide sequence: TGCGCCAGCAGCCCCGCCCTGCGGGAGGGAGATGAGCAGTACTTC. Amino acids: CASSPALREGDEQYF.

V usage is TRBV2 and J usage is TRBJ1-5, with a weak D call TRBD1 (6 bases). The V and J ends lost 2 bases and 7 bases respectively, with 15 bases between them. The CDR3 contains 15 residues. Per germline, CDR1 SNHLY and CDR2 FYNNEI. The CDR3 DNA sequence: TGTGCCAGCAGTGAACTAGGGGGAGGGGGGCAGCCCCAGCATTTT. This sequence encodes CASSELGGGGQPQHF.

This rearrangement joins TRBV2 to TRBJ2-4; TRBD2 might be the D (6 bases). With 5 bases removed from V and 1 base from J, the gap between germline ends came to 24 bases. There are 19 residues in the CDR3. From germline, CDR1 is SNHLY and CDR2 FYNNEI. Written as DNA, the CDR3 is TGTGCCAGCAGTCTGCGGGTAGCGGCCACTAGCCTGGCCAAAAACATTCAGTACTTC. Translated: CASSLRVAATSLAKNIQYF. Full variable domain (rest looked up from reference TRBV2 and TRBJ2-4): EPEVTQTPSHQVTQMGQEVILRCVPISNHLYFYWYRQILGQKVEFLVSFYNNEISEKSEIFDDQFSVERPDGSNFTLKIRSTKLEDSAMYFCASSLRVAATSLAKNIQYFGAGTRLSVL.

The CDR3 DNA reads TGTGCCTGGAGGAAACTAGCGGGAGCAGAGCAGTTCTTC. It encodes CAWRKLAGAEQFF. This chain uses TRBV30 with TRBJ2-1; 11 bases fit TRBD2. The CDR3 runs to 13 residues. Germline V gene lookup returns CDR1 GTSNPN and CDR2 SVGIG (reference sequence). V was pared by 3 bases and J by 10 bases, with 5 bases of the junction left unmatched.

The table lists this clone with a few counts. The chain has TRBV5-1 and TRBJ2-5; D may be TRBD1 (6 bases). V lost 4 bases and J lost 5, with 12 bases in between. CDR1 is SGHRS and CDR2 is YFSETQ in the germline V gene. The CDR3 spans 13 residues. CDR3 amino acids: CASSTGTKETQYF. The CDR3 DNA sequence: TGCGCCAGCAGCACCGGGACAAAGGAGACCCAGTACTTC.

V is TRBV5-4 and J is TRBJ2-3; 7 bases are a match to TRBD2. The CDR3 spans 15 residues. Per germline, CDR1 SGHNT and CDR2 YYREEE (reference sequence). Losses at the gene ends were 0 bases for V and 4 bases for J; bases not matched to a gene: 5. For the CDR3, the DNA is TGTGCCAGCAGCTTGGGGGGGGGAAGCGCAGATACGCAGTATTTT. This encodes CASSLGGGSADTQYF.